This TCR beta chain originates from a study of T cells expressing NK-cell markers. The CDR3 sequence is 13 residues long. As regards this clonotype: The antigen is not known.

Beta-chain TCR cDNA was generated via 5'RACE template switching with UMIs. TCRdb reprocessed the 5' RACE reads and reports one entry per CDR3 protein, with no DNA. Its clone listing holds under 600,000 distinct CDR3 sequences. Study observations and caveats: NKG2C+ dominant clonotype frequencies in five to seven donors were roughly 1.0-7.5% of CD8+ T cells.

The sequence was collected from a woman aged 45-65 years in good health. The chain links TRBV12-3 or TRBV12-4 to TRBJ1-1; TCRdb's D call of TRBD1 is untestable without DNA. The sequencing sample was made of blood T cells: a sorted CD56 or NKG2C T cell subset, CD4+ or CD8+ T cells, or bulk PBMC T cells (not recorded which). The CDR3 spells CASSQRDSSEAFF.